Shown below are 27 T cell receptor beta chains from a single sample sequenced in a study of T cell responses to AZD1222 COVID-19 vaccine. Libraries were prepared by immunoSEQ multiplex PCR; TCRdb keeps only in-frame clonotypes and omits some of them. The repertoire has approximately 180,000 clones, 85% to 90% of them found once; the top ten carry 1.5% to 2%. Sequences were derived from peripheral blood, sampled on day 0 of AZD1222 vaccination. These receptors all come from an adult in good health.

The J gene is TRBJ1-5, the V gene TRBV30; D is perhaps TRBD1 (6 bases). CDR3 size: 14 residues. Germline V gene sequence: CDR1 GTSNPN, CDR2 SVGIG (reference sequence). The V end was cut by 2 bases, the J end by 5 bases, with 13 bases between. CDR3 nucleotides: TGTGCCTGGAGTCCACCGGACAGAGATCAGCCCCAGCATTTT. This codes for CAWSPPDRDQPQHF.

The V gene is TRBV11-2, the J gene TRBJ1-1, with D unclear. Germline V gene data show CDR1 as SGHAT and CDR2 as FQNNGV. The CDR3 sequence is 13 residues long. Trimming pared 5 bases from V and 4 bases from J, leaving 11 bases between. The CDR3 nucleotides read TGTGCCAGCAGCGTTTCAGGTGCCACTGAAGCTTTCTTT. Translation gives CASSVSGATEAFF.

The rearrangement joins TRBV6-1 to TRBJ2-7; D may be TRBD1 (6 bases). This CDR3 is 16 amino acids long. Germline CDR1 and CDR2: MNHNS and SASEGT. V lost 0 bases, J lost 0 bases, and 12 bases lay in between. The CDR3: CASSEAGQGSSYEQYV. The CDR3 nucleotides are TGTGCCAGCAGTGAAGCCGGGCAGGGGTCCTCCTACGAGCAGTACGTC.

This chain joins TRBV29-1 and TRBJ1-2; 7 positions match TRBD1. Germline V gene lookup returns CDR1 SQVTM and CDR2 ANQGSEA. The CDR3 runs to 12 residues. The V and J ends lost 6 bases and 8 bases, in that order; junction bases with no gene match: 9. DNA of the CDR3: TGCAGCGTAAGCGAGACAGGGCAAGGCTACACCTTC. Translating gives CSVSETGQGYTF.

V gene TRBV6-6 combines with J gene TRBJ2-4, with 8 positions matching TRBD1. CDR3 length equals 14 residues. J was trimmed by 7 bases and V by 7 bases; bases with no gene match: 9. Germline V gene data show CDR1 as MNHNY and CDR2 as SVGAGI (reference sequence). The CDR3 here is CASTLTGAGNIQYF. In DNA form, the CDR3 reads TGTGCCAGCACCTTGACAGGGGCTGGGAACATTCAGTACTTC.

This chain joins TRBV5-1 and TRBJ1-2, with 12 bases lining up with TRBD1. This CDR3 has 16 residues. The germline CDR1 and CDR2 sequences are SGHRS and YFSETQ. The V segment lost 5 bases and the J segment 0 bases; nucleotides outside the gene matches: 5. DNA for the CDR3: TGCGCCAGCAGACCCGGGACAGGGGGCCCTAACTATGGCTACACCTTC. This codes for CASRPGTGGPNYGYTF.

The CDR3 DNA sequence: TGTGCCAGCTCACCCCAGGCAGGAGCGATTTATGGCTACACCTTC. Translation: CASSPQAGAIYGYTF. The chain links TRBV18 to TRBJ1-2, with D unclear. The CDR3 is 15 residues long. Deletions cut 3 bases from V and 5 bases from J, with 16 bases between. CDR1 and CDR2 (germline): KGHSH, LQKENI.

As DNA, the CDR3 is TGTGCCAGCAGTGAACAGACAGGGTACACCGGGGAGCTGTTTTTT. Amino acid sequence: CASSEQTGYTGELFF. The rearrangement links TRBV2 to TRBJ2-2; 7 bases agree with TRBD1. CDR1 and CDR2 from the germline V gene are SNHLY and FYNNEI. The CDR3 length is 15 residues. V lost 2 bases to trimming and J lost 3 bases; unmatched junction nucleotides: 3.

This chain's CDR3 is CAWSVLAGEQFF. CDR3 bases: TGTGCCTGGAGTGTCCTAGCTGGTGAGCAGTTCTTC. V usage is TRBV30 and J usage is TRBJ2-1; D is perhaps TRBD2 (5 bases). Germline loops: CDR1 GTSNPN, CDR2 SVGIG (reference sequence). CDR3 length: 12 amino acids. Trimming stripped 0 bases from V and 9 bases from J, with 9 bases between.

This chain connects TRBV28 to TRBJ1-6, with 8 bases aligning to TRBD1. V shed 3 bases, J shed 6 bases, and the junction held 4 bases outside the gene matches. The length of the CDR3 is 15 residues. Germline CDR1 reads MDHEN; CDR2 reads SYDVKM. CDR3 sequence reads: CASSFLGTGNSPLHF. The CDR3 DNA sequence: TGTGCCAGCAGTTTTTTAGGGACAGGTAATTCACCCCTCCACTTT.

V and J are TRBV3-1 (or the pseudogene TRBV3-2) and TRBJ2-1, with D possibly being TRBD2 (7 bases). The germline CDR1 and CDR2 sequences are LGHDT and YNNKEL (reference sequence). The CDR3 has 17 amino acids. Trimming stripped 3 bases from V and 1 base from J, with 16 bases between. The CDR3: CASSHHLGGASYNEQFF. DNA for the CDR3: TGTGCCAGCAGCCACCATCTTGGGGGGGCTTCCTACAATGAGCAGTTCTTC.

In its sample, this clone was seen a few times. The gene calls are TRBV7-2 and TRBJ2-7; 11 bases fit TRBD1. The junction had 3 bases not matched to a gene; V was cut back by 2 bases and J by 3 bases. Germline V lookup: CDR1 SGHTA, CDR2 FQGNSA. The CDR3 extends over 15 amino acids. The DNA of the CDR3 is TGTGCCAGCAGCTTATATGGGACAGGGGGCTACGAGCAGTACTTC. Residues: CASSLYGTGGYEQYF.

V is TRBV5-5 and J is TRBJ1-5; D not resolved. From germline, CDR1 is SGHKS and CDR2 YYEKEE (reference sequence). The CDR3 covers 16 residues. The V end was cut by 4 bases, the J end by 10 bases, with 24 bases between. The CDR3 loop is CASSPDPEDWISPQHF. As DNA, the CDR3 is TGTGCCAGCAGCCCCGATCCCGAGGACTGGATCAGCCCCCAGCATTTT.

The chain uses TRBV13 and TRBJ2-5; the match to TRBD2 covers 8 bases. Per the germline V gene, CDR1 is PRHDT and CDR2 is FYEKMQ (reference sequence). With V trimmed by 4 bases and J by 1 base, 11 bases remained unmatched. CDR3 length: 17 residues. CDR3 protein: CASSSLRAGGFQETQYF. The CDR3 DNA is TGTGCCAGCAGCTCCCTGCGTGCGGGGGGATTCCAAGAGACCCAGTACTTC.

The CDR3 is CASSKMATGTSGTTDTQYF. CDR3 DNA: TGTGCTAGCTCCAAGATGGCGACTGGGACTAGCGGGACCACAGATACGCAGTATTTT. The rearrangement joins TRBV7-7 to TRBJ2-3; TRBD2 agrees at 13 bases. Germline values: CDR1 SSHAT, CDR2 FNYEAQ (reference sequence). This CDR3 contains 19 residues.

The chain recombines TRBV6-5 with TRBJ1-3; no clear D gene. This CDR3 region has 13 residues. Germline-derived CDR1 and CDR2 are MNHEY and SVGAGI. The V gene lost 6 bases and the J gene lost 5 bases, with 11 bases spanning the gap. For the CDR3, the DNA is TGTGCCAGCAGGGACCCAGGCCGAAACACCATATATTTT. Amino acid sequence: CASRDPGRNTIYF.

This clone is a singleton in its sample. The rearrangement uses TRBV9 and TRBJ2-3; D unclear. Germline V gene sequence: CDR1 SGDLS, CDR2 YYNGEE. V was trimmed by 3 bases and J by 0 bases, leaving 5 bases between them. CDR3 length equals 13 residues. The CDR3 spells CASSGWSTDTQYF. In nucleotides, the CDR3 is TGTGCCAGCAGCGGTTGGAGCACAGATACGCAGTATTTT.

The rearrangement uses TRBV4-3 and TRBJ1-5; D call uncertain. CDR1 and CDR2 from the germline V gene are LGHNA and YSLEER. The CDR3 totals 15 residues. With 3 bases removed from V and 0 bases from J, the gap between germline ends came to 9 bases. CDR3 in DNA: TGCGCCAGCAGCCAGGAGCGCTATAGCAATCAGCCCCAGCATTTT. Its protein is CASSQERYSNQPQHF.

The CDR3 region has the DNA TGTGCCAGCAGCTTAGCGGGCAGTCATTCATATAATTCACCCCTCCACTTT. Protein: CASSLAGSHSYNSPLHF. V usage is TRBV7-2 and J usage is TRBJ1-6; D uncertain. This CDR3 comprises 17 residues. Per germline, CDR1 SGHTA and CDR2 FQGNSA. The V gene lost 0 bases and the J gene lost 4 bases, with 13 bases spanning the gap.

This rearrangement joins TRBV6-5 to TRBJ2-1, with D perhaps TRBD1 (6 bases). V shed 8 bases and J shed 5 bases, with 13 bases lying between them. CDR1 and CDR2 (germline): MNHEY, SVGAGI. The CDR3 consists of 13 residues. The CDR3 protein is CASHRTENNEQFF. The CDR3 DNA reads as TGTGCCAGCCACAGGACAGAAAACAATGAGCAGTTCTTC.

The chain has TRBV7-3 and TRBJ1-1; D gene unclear. This CDR3 is built from 13 residues. V lost 6 bases and J lost 2, with 10 bases in between. CDR1 is SGHTA and CDR2 is FQGTGA in the germline V gene. For the CDR3, the DNA is TGTGCCAGCAGTCGCATGCTTAACACTGAAGCTTTCTTT. This sequence encodes CASSRMLNTEAFF.

The chain links TRBV27 to TRBJ2-7, with 10 nucleotides matching TRBD1. This CDR3 is built from 16 residues. Trimming cost V 0 bases and J 1 base; bases outside gene matches: 3. The V gene's germline CDR1 is MNHEY and CDR2 SMNVEV (reference sequence). The CDR3 loop reads CASSLSGTGASYEQYF. CDR3 in DNA: TGTGCCAGCAGTTTATCCGGGACAGGGGCGTCCTACGAGCAGTACTTC.

The J gene is TRBJ2-2, the V gene TRBV5-1; D possibly matches TRBD1 or TRBD2 (5 bases each). Germline lookup yields CDR1 SGHRS and CDR2 YFSETQ. Trimming pared 3 bases from V and 4 bases from J, leaving 16 bases between. This CDR3 spans 16 amino acids. Here the CDR3 DNA reads TGCGCCAGCAGCTCCGTCGGAGGAAGGGGCACCGGGGAGCTGTTTTTT. This codes for CASSSVGGRGTGELFF. Full variable domain (outside the CDR3, taken from reference TRBV5-1 and TRBJ2-2): KAGVTQTPRYLIKTRGQQVTLSCSPISGHRSVSWYQQTPGQGLQFLFEYFSETQRNKGNFPGRFSGRQFSNSRSEMNVSTLELGDSALYLCASSSVGGRGTGELFFGEGSRLTVL.

The J gene is TRBJ1-3, the V gene TRBV6-7; D call uncertain. TRBV6-7 is identified as an open reading frame with a role that is uncertain. Trimming pared 7 bases from V and 0 bases from J, leaving 16 bases between. The CDR3 is 16 amino acids. The CDR3 loop is CASKPGLRYSGNTIYF. The CDR3 region has the DNA TGTGCCAGCAAACCAGGACTCCGATACTCTGGAAACACCATATATTTT.

The chain joins TRBV3-1 (or the pseudogene TRBV3-2) to TRBJ1-3; unclear D gene. This CDR3 has 16 amino acids. Germline-derived CDR1 and CDR2 are LGHDT and YNNKEL (reference sequence). V dropped 2 bases and J dropped 0 bases, with 11 bases sitting between them. CDR3 coding DNA: TGTGCCAGCAGCCAACGACAACAGTTCTCTGGAAACACCATATATTTT. Protein product: CASSQRQQFSGNTIYF.

The chain carries TRBV7-8 and TRBJ2-1, with D tentatively TRBD1 (6 bases). The CDR3 contains 14 residues. CDR1 is SGHVS and CDR2 is FQNEAQ in the germline V gene. Trimming pared 5 bases from V and 4 bases from J, leaving 12 bases between. Here the CDR3 reads CASSMGADYNEQFF. In DNA, the CDR3 is TGTGCCAGCAGCATGGGGGCAGATTACAATGAGCAGTTCTTC. Combining the CDR3 with reference TRBV7-8 and TRBJ2-1 gives the whole variable domain GAGVSQSPRYKVAKRGQDVALRCDPISGHVSLFWYQQALGQGPEFLTYFQNEAQLDKSGLPSDRFFAERPEGSVSTLKIQRTQQEDSAVYLCASSMGADYNEQFFGPGTRLTVL.

V usage is TRBV12-3 or TRBV12-4 and J usage is TRBJ1-1; perhaps TRBD1 as D (5 bases). The CDR3 spans 13 residues. Trimming pared 7 bases from V and 3 bases from J, leaving 12 bases between. The CDR3 is CASTLGGDTEAFF. Written as DNA, the CDR3 is TGTGCCAGCACCCTGGGAGGGGACACTGAAGCTTTCTTT.